Following are 27 T cell receptor beta chains from one sample sequenced in a study of T cell changes during pregnancy in multiple sclerosis. The table came from immunoSEQ multiplex PCR; TCRdb's copy has only in-frame clones and leaves some out. The sample records about 52,000 clones, around 94% being singletons. Sequencing was performed on CD4+ T cells from peripheral blood mononuclear cells, taken in the third trimester of pregnancy. The receptor source for this set is a female donor with multiple sclerosis, enrolled in a pregnancy study.

The rearrangement links TRBV27 to TRBJ2-3, with 7 bases matching TRBD2. V was clipped by 5 bases and J by 4 bases; unmatched bases: 18. The CDR3 is 18 amino acids. Germline V lookup: CDR1 MNHEY, CDR2 SMNVEV (reference sequence). This CDR3 reads CASSTSTTGLAGADTQYF. The DNA of the CDR3 is TGTGCCAGCAGTACGTCCACAACAGGCCTGGCGGGAGCAGATACGCAGTATTTT.

The V and J genes are TRBV7-9 and TRBJ1-2, with 7 bases fitting TRBD1. This CDR3 comprises 12 residues. Germline V gene lookup returns CDR1 SEHNR and CDR2 FQNEAQ (reference sequence). Unmatched junction bases numbered 2, after V lost 3 bases and J lost 7 bases. The CDR3 DNA is TGTGCCAGCAGCTTTAACAGGGGTGGCTACACCTTC. This translates into CASSFNRGGYTF. Looking up the rest from reference TRBV7-9 and TRBJ1-2 gives the full variable domain: DTGVSQNPRHKITKRGQNVTFRCDPISEHNRLYWYRQTLGQGPEFLTYFQNEAQLEKSRLLSDRFSAERPKGSFSTLEIQRTEQGDSAMYLCASSFNRGGYTFGSGTRLTVV.

This clone was observed a single time. The genes are TRBV7-9 and TRBJ2-1; 7 positions match TRBD1. The CDR3 spans 14 residues. The V gene end was trimmed by 2 bases and the J gene end by 7 bases; junction bases not matched to a gene: 5. Germline V gene lookup returns CDR1 SEHNR and CDR2 FQNEAQ (reference sequence). The CDR3 protein is CASSLTGERNEQFF. CDR3 coding DNA: TGTGCCAGCAGCTTAACAGGGGAGAGAAATGAGCAGTTCTTC. The full variable domain, with the rest looked up from reference TRBV7-9 and TRBJ2-1, is DTGVSQNPRHKITKRGQNVTFRCDPISEHNRLYWYRQTLGQGPEFLTYFQNEAQLEKSRLLSDRFSAERPKGSFSTLEIQRTEQGDSAMYLCASSLTGERNEQFFGPGTRLTVL.

J is TRBJ1-1 and V is TRBV6-5; no reliable D call. With 7 bases removed from V and 2 bases from J, the gap between germline ends came to 17 bases. The germline V gene encodes CDR1 MNHEY and CDR2 SVGAGI. The CDR3 extends over 15 amino acids. CDR3 amino acids: CASKEVHSPNTEAFF. The CDR3 DNA follows: TGTGCCAGCAAGGAGGTTCACTCACCCAACACTGAAGCTTTCTTT.

The V call is TRBV7-2, the J call TRBJ2-3; 10 bases agree with TRBD1. This CDR3 contains 15 residues. The germline V gene has CDR1 SGHTA and CDR2 FQGNSA. Trimming cost V 5 bases and J 5 bases; bases outside gene matches: 7. CDR3 nucleotide sequence: TGTGCCAGCAGCCGTAGACAGGGGGCGGGAGATACGCAGTATTTT. Protein sequence: CASSRRQGAGDTQYF.

This clone was detected only once. The CDR3 loop is CASSLPGQGRYGYTF. CDR3 DNA: TGTGCCAGCAGCTTACCAGGACAGGGACGGTATGGCTACACCTTC. This sequence joins TRBV7-2 and TRBJ1-2; 8 bases fit TRBD1. Germline CDR1 and CDR2: SGHTA and FQGNSA. After removal of 2 bases from V and 5 bases from J, the junction contained 7 bases not matched to a gene. The CDR3 spans 15 residues.

V and J are TRBV7-8 and TRBJ1-4; 7 nucleotides align to TRBD1. J lost 0 bases, V lost 7 bases, and 17 bases had no gene match. Looked up from germline, CDR1 is SGHVS and CDR2 is FQNEAQ. The CDR3 is 19 residues long. The CDR3 DNA reads as TGTGCCAGCACCTATCGATTGGGACAGACTGTTGCAACTAATGAAAAACTGTTTTTT. Protein sequence: CASTYRLGQTVATNEKLFF.

The V and J genes are TRBV7-2 and TRBJ2-2; 9 nucleotides agree with TRBD2. The trim removed 7 bases at V and 5 bases at J, leaving 14 bases unmatched. CDR1 is SGHTA, CDR2 FQGNSA, per germline. The CDR3 runs 17 residues. This CDR3 is CASTPAGGAGGTGELFF. The DNA for the CDR3 is TGTGCCAGCACCCCAGCGGGGGGCGCCGGGGGTACCGGGGAGCTGTTTTTT.

V gene TRBV19 combines with J gene TRBJ1-2, with D uncertain. CDR1 LNHDA and CDR2 SQIVND come from the germline V gene (reference sequence). V was cut by 1 base and J by 6 bases, with 15 bases left in between. The CDR3 consists of 15 residues. CDR3 nucleotide sequence: TGTGCCAGTAGTATAGCCCCAGCGGCCCTAAATGGCTACACCTTC. This encodes CASSIAPAALNGYTF. Using reference TRBV19 and TRBJ1-2 for the parts outside the CDR3, the full variable domain is DGGITQSPKYLFRKEGQNVTLSCEQNLNHDAMYWYRQDPGQGLRLIYYSQIVNDFQKGDIAEGYSVSREKKESFPLTVTSAQKNPTAFYLCASSIAPAALNGYTFGSGTRLTVV.

The gene calls are TRBV7-8 and TRBJ1-2; D remains ambiguous. The CDR3 consists of 13 residues. Germline assignment: CDR1 SGHVS and CDR2 FQNEAQ. The V end lost 6 bases, the J end lost 2 bases, and 10 bases lay between the germline ends. The CDR3 loop reads CASRKRGNYGYTF. DNA of the CDR3: TGTGCCAGCAGGAAGCGGGGAAACTATGGCTACACCTTC.

V gene TRBV11-2 combines with J gene TRBJ2-7; no definite D call. CDR1 and CDR2 (germline): SGHAT, FQNNGV. This CDR3 spans 13 amino acids. Trimming left V 1 base short and J 3 bases short, with 7 bases between. CDR3 sequence: CASSLGVHYEQYF. CDR3 DNA: TGTGCCAGCAGCTTAGGAGTCCACTACGAGCAGTACTTC.

CDR3 DNA: TGCGCCAGCAGCCCAGTAGCGGGGGCCCCCTACAATGAGCAGTTCTTC. It codes for CASSPVAGAPYNEQFF. The chain is built from TRBV5-1 and TRBJ2-1, with 9 nucleotides matching TRBD2. Per the germline V gene, CDR1 is SGHRS and CDR2 is YFSETQ. Unmatched junction bases numbered 7, after V lost 4 bases and J lost 2 bases. The CDR3 has 16 residues. Together with reference TRBV5-1 and TRBJ2-1, the CDR3 gives the full variable domain: KAGVTQTPRYLIKTRGQQVTLSCSPISGHRSVSWYQQTPGQGLQFLFEYFSETQRNKGNFPGRFSGRQFSNSRSEMNVSTLELGDSALYLCASSPVAGAPYNEQFFGPGTRLTVL.

This clone has only one observation. The chain recombines TRBV7-3 with TRBJ2-6; 8 bases agree with TRBD2. Per germline, CDR1 SGHTA and CDR2 FQGTGA. J gave up 3 bases and V 3 bases, and 10 bases lay outside the gene matches. The CDR3 totals 18 residues. The chain's CDR3 is CASSLGWGAGVGANVLTF. The CDR3 DNA follows: TGTGCCAGCAGCTTGGGGTGGGGAGCGGGGGTTGGGGCCAACGTCCTGACTTTC.

This chain links TRBV25-1 with TRBJ1-2; 9 bases line up with TRBD1. The V and J ends lost 4 bases and 7 bases, in that order; junction bases with no gene match: 10. This CDR3 is built from 15 residues. From germline, CDR1 is MGHDK and CDR2 SYGVNS. The CDR3 nucleotides are TGTGCCAGCAGTGGGAAAGGGACAGGGCAGGCTGGCTACACCTTC. Translating it yields CASSGKGTGQAGYTF.

The chain recombines TRBV9 with TRBJ2-1; unclear D gene. Germline CDR1 reads SGDLS; CDR2 reads YYNGEE. The V gene lost 1 base and the J gene lost 8 bases, with 19 bases spanning the gap. The CDR3 is 16 residues long. The CDR3 loop is CASSVTLLAVQYEQFF. In DNA form, the CDR3 reads TGTGCCAGCAGCGTAACCCTTTTGGCGGTTCAGTATGAGCAGTTCTTC.

This clone was counted once. The chain links TRBV4-2 to TRBJ1-3; D possibly corresponds to TRBD1 (5 bases). In germline, CDR1 is LGHNA, CDR2 YNFKEQ. V was cut by 1 base and J by 0 bases, with 16 bases left in between. The CDR3 loop spans 18 amino acids. The CDR3 coding sequence is TGTGCCAGCAGCCAAGGTGGGGCGGGGGGTTACTCTGGAAACACCATATATTTT. It yields the protein CASSQGGAGGYSGNTIYF.

This chain joins TRBV20-1 and TRBJ2-3, with 10 bases lining up with TRBD2. Per the germline V gene, CDR1 is DFQATT and CDR2 is SNEGSKA (reference sequence). Trimming took 6 bases from V and 10 from J; bases not matched to a gene: 4. CDR3 length equals 11 residues. The CDR3 sequence: CSAILAGAQYF. CDR3 nucleotides: TGCAGTGCCATCCTAGCGGGGGCGCAGTATTTT.

The V call is TRBV7-2, the J call TRBJ1-2, with a tentative D call TRBD1 (6 bases). Trimming pared 5 bases from V and 5 bases from J, leaving 15 bases between. This CDR3 has 14 amino acids. Germline V CDR1 and CDR2: SGHTA, FQGNSA. In nucleotides, the CDR3 is TGTGCCAGCAGCGCTTATATCACAGGGTATGGCTACACCTTC. Its protein product is CASSAYITGYGYTF.

This chain connects TRBV9 to TRBJ1-3; 7 nucleotides line up with TRBD1. The CDR3 is 14 residues long. V lost 5 bases and J lost 5; bases outside the gene matches: 7. Looked up from germline, CDR1 is SGDLS and CDR2 is YYNGEE. CDR3 nucleotide sequence: TGTGCCAGCAGTCAGGGGGGACAGAGAAACACCATATATTTT. Translating it yields CASSQGGQRNTIYF.

The J gene is TRBJ1-2, the V gene TRBV30, with D perhaps matching TRBD1 (6 bases). Germline CDR1 GTSNPN, CDR2 SVGIG (reference sequence). Trimming took off 2 bases at V and 5 bases at J, with 18 bases between the two ends. The CDR3 is 15 residues long. This chain's CDR3 is CAWSLPGAGPYGYTF. In DNA, the CDR3 is TGTGCCTGGAGTCTACCAGGGGCAGGGCCATATGGCTACACCTTC.

This clone was recorded once. The chain links TRBV2 to TRBJ2-3; TRBD2 aligns across 7 bases. CDR1 is SNHLY and CDR2 is FYNNEI in the germline V gene. The CDR3 spans 14 residues. V lost 6 bases and J lost 5; bases outside the gene matches: 8. The CDR3 here is CASSSMGGEDTQYF. The CDR3 coding sequence is TGTGCCAGCAGCTCCATGGGGGGGGAAGATACGCAGTATTTT.

V usage is TRBV2 and J usage is TRBJ1-5; 7 bases map to TRBD1. The J segment lost 4 bases and the V segment lost 3 bases, leaving 3 bases of the junction unmatched. Looked up from germline, CDR1 is SNHLY and CDR2 is FYNNEI. The CDR3 spans 14 residues. The CDR3 region is CASSDLQGNQPQHF. In DNA form, the CDR3 reads TGTGCCAGCAGTGATTTACAGGGGAATCAGCCCCAGCATTTT.

The genes are TRBV15 and TRBJ2-3; a weak D match, TRBD2 (5 bases). This CDR3 contains 13 residues. Trimming left V 6 bases short and J 3 bases short, with 10 bases between. Germline V gene lookup returns CDR1 LNHNV and CDR2 YYDKDF (reference sequence). CDR3: CATRASGTDTQYF. Written as DNA, the CDR3 is TGTGCCACCAGGGCGTCGGGGACAGATACGCAGTATTTT.

The chain carries TRBV15 and TRBJ2-1, with 10 positions matching TRBD2. J was trimmed by 6 bases and V by 2 bases; bases with no gene match: 7. Germline CDR1 LNHNV, CDR2 YYDKDF (reference sequence). There are 16 residues in the CDR3. CDR3 coding DNA: TGTGCCACCAGCAGACAATCTAGCGGGGGACCCAATGAGCAGTTCTTC. Encoded protein: CATSRQSSGGPNEQFF.

This rearrangement joins TRBV21-1 to TRBJ1-6; the table assigns TRBD1, which was not confirmed against the DNA. TRBV21-1 is a pseudogene locus. The CDR3 extends over 16 amino acids. The CDR3 region is CARAQIRQGYNSPLHF. The CDR3, as DNA: TGTGCCAGAGCCCAAATACGGCAGGGGTATAATTCACCCCTCCACTTT.

The V call is TRBV29-1, the J call TRBJ2-7; D is perhaps TRBD1 (6 bases). The CDR3 runs 13 residues. Trimming stripped 3 bases from V and 1 base from J, with 10 bases between. Per the germline V gene, CDR1 is SQVTM and CDR2 is ANQGSEA. CDR3 protein: CSVEMDSSYEQYF. The CDR3 nucleotides are TGCAGCGTTGAGATGGACAGTTCCTACGAGCAGTACTTC.

The chain is built from TRBV11-3 and TRBJ2-2, with 7 bases matching TRBD2. The germline V gene encodes CDR1 SGHNT and CDR2 YENEEA. The J segment lost 2 bases and the V segment lost 1 base, leaving 4 bases of the junction unmatched. The CDR3 has 16 amino acids. CDR3 residues: CASSLVGLGNTGELFF. The CDR3, as DNA: TGTGCCAGCAGCTTAGTCGGACTAGGTAACACCGGGGAGCTGTTTTTT.